This TCR beta chain emerged from a study of blood T cell repertoires in COVID-19. This clone appeared a single time. Per the authors' pipeline: By means of reference gene primer amplification, nucleated cell counts were estimated. TCRdb keeps only in-frame clones here, not all; method: immunoSEQ multiplex PCR. That table furnishes V, J and clone size, whereas the DNA furnished D and trimming. The table includes about 98,000 clones, more than 90% detected once. This CDR3 region has 15 residues. In germline, CDR1 is MNHEY, CDR2 SMNVEV (reference sequence). Trimming took off 0 bases at V and 5 bases at J, with 11 bases between the two ends.

This chain connects TRBV27 to TRBJ2-1, with D possibly matching TRBD2 (6 bases). This TCR came from a woman aged 45-60 years with COVID-19, enrolled during active disease. What was sequenced was peripheral blood. DNA of the CDR3: TGTGCCAGCAGTTTATCTGGGCGGGGCAACAATGAGCAGTTCTTC. Its protein is CASSLSGRGNNEQFF.